The present entry profiles one T cell receptor beta chain with its context. The V segment lost 4 bases and the J segment 6 bases; nucleotides outside the gene matches: 3. CDR3 length equals 14 residues. Germline V gene sequence: CDR1 SGHTA, CDR2 FQGNSA. Time point described: pre-sensitization, week 0. Sample treatment: therapeutic diphenylcyclopropenone sensitization with weekly scalp DPC. Total RNA was isolated from unfractionated whole blood. Per the original methods: Counting gave a median of about 89,000 TCRs per sample, with values ranging from roughly 20,000 to 750,000. TCRdb redid the calling of the RACE reads with MiXCR, one entry per CDR3 protein. None of the V and J calls come from the authors' own analysis; TCRdb made them. The sample carries some 200,000 distinct CDR3 sequences, more than 25% recorded once. The sample is drawn from a study of human T cells and chemical hapten exposure. The wider study: Yields of TCR per sample differed, chiefly owing to small differences in pooled library volume.

The TCR sequence derives from a young woman with alopecia areata. Some clones in this sample may be carry-over from other donors' samples. The genes are TRBV7-2 and TRBJ2-2, with TRBD1 matching over 9 bases. Sequencing used whole blood, obtained in connection with sensitization to the hapten diphenylcyclopropenone (DPC). CDR3: CASSSRQGAGELFF. In nucleotides, the CDR3 is TGTGCCAGCAGCTCCAGACAGGGGGCCGGGGAGCTGTTTTTT.